This T cell receptor beta chain was sequenced during a study of post-analysis software for immune sequencing data. General observations from the study: Samples made in the same batch grouped tightly together by F measure.

cDNA libraries of TCR beta carried unique molecular identifiers. Roughly 0.5 million cDNA molecules were obtained from about 0.98 to 11 million T cells. MiXCR, run by TCRdb on the PCR reads, gives a single entry per CDR3 protein. Of about 560,000 distinct CDR3 sequences in the sample, around 47% were seen once. On this clonotype: Its specificity is not known.

This TCR derives from a girl between 10 and 17 years old with multiple sclerosis. The source material was blood.

The CDR3 sequence is CAIKGEKRLAGPKPGELFF. CDR3 DNA: TGTGCCATCAAAGGAGAGAAGAGACTAGCGGGACCGAAGCCCGGGGAGCTGTTTTTT. J is TRBJ2-2 and V is TRBV10-3, with 11 bases that match TRBD2. The CDR3 is 19 residues long. Germline V gene data show CDR1 as ENHRY and CDR2 as SYGVKD. Losses at the gene ends were 7 bases for V and 6 bases for J; bases not matched to a gene: 19.